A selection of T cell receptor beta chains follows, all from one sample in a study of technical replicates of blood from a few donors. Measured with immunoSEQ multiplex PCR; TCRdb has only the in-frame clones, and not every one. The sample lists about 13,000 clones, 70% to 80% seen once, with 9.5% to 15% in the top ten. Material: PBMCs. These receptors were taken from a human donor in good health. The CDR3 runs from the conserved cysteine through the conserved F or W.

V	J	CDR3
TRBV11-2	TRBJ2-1	CASSQSRPRTMRQFF
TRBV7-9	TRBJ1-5	CASSLGAGDSNQPQHF
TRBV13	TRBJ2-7	CASSLRFRYEGEADEQYF
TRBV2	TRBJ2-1	CATGLAGVPDNEQFF
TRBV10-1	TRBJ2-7	CASSERRDYEQYF
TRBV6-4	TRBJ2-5	CAPPGETQYF
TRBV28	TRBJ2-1	CASSLEAAGTYNEQFF
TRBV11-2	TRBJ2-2	CASSLPPDRESGELFF
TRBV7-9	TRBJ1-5	CASSLGSNRGRGNQPQHF
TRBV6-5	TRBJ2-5	CASSYSSGLETQYF
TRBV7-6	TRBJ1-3	CASSLTTGAGGNTIYF
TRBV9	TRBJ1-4	CASSVTPLASTNEKLFF
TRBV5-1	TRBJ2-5	CASSLARGGTGGETQYF
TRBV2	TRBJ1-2	CASSPSLNYGYTF
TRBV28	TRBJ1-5	CASSLGGAVSNQPQHF
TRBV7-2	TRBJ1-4	CASSLGDRDQEKLFF
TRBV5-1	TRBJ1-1	CASSGSRHGNTEAFF
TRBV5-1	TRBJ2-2	CASSLVLANTGELFF
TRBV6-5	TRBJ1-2	CASSTQGSGYTF
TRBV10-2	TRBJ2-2	CASLGGGRLNTGELFF
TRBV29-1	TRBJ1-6	CSVAAQDRGSPLHF